These 10 T cell receptor beta chains share one sample of origin, sequenced in a study of OX40 agonist ivuxolimab in advanced cancers. Sequencing was performed with immunoSEQ multiplex PCR; in TCRdb, only in-frame clones are kept and a portion is missing. The sample records about 82,000 clones, 85% to 90% being singletons. The sequences come from CD4+ or CD8+ T cells sorted from blood, collected in a trial of the OX40 agonist ivuxolimab. The receptors were sampled from an adult with an advanced solid tumor such as melanoma, head and neck, liver or kidney cancer.

The chain links TRBV2 to TRBJ2-5; either TRBD1 or TRBD2 may fit D (5 bases each). Germline CDR1 is SNHLY and CDR2 is FYNNEI. This CDR3 has 12 amino acids. V was shortened by 9 bases and J by 5 bases, with 13 bases between the two germline ends. The CDR3 spells CASSRDGETQYF. The CDR3 bases are TGTGCCAGTAGCCGGGACGGGGAGACCCAGTACTTC. Complete variable domain (other parts from reference TRBV2 and TRBJ2-5): EPEVTQTPSHQVTQMGQEVILRCVPISNHLYFYWYRQILGQKVEFLVSFYNNEISEKSEIFDDQFSVERPDGSNFTLKIRSTKLEDSAMYFCASSRDGETQYFGPGTRLLVL.

V is TRBV5-4 and J is TRBJ2-2, with 11 nucleotides matching TRBD2. Losses at the gene ends were 2 bases for V and 7 bases for J; bases not matched to a gene: 4. The CDR3 is 15 residues long. Germline loops: CDR1 SGHNT, CDR2 YYREEE (reference sequence). CDR3 DNA sequence: TGTGCCAGCAGCTTTACTAGCGGGGGTGTCGGGGAGCTGTTTTTT. It specifies CASSFTSGGVGELFF.

The table lists this clone with a few counts. The chain recombines TRBV25-1 with TRBJ2-7, with D maybe TRBD1 (5 bases). Germline V lookup: CDR1 MGHDK, CDR2 SYGVNS. V lost 1 base and J 1 base, leaving 11 bases between the germline ends. The CDR3 extends over 15 amino acids. CDR3 sequence: CASSESLGHSYEQYF. The CDR3 DNA sequence: TGTGCCAGCAGTGAATCCCTGGGGCATTCCTACGAGCAGTACTTC.

CDR3 loop: CASSLGDRAVAFF. The CDR3 coding sequence is TGTGCCAGCAGCTTGGGGGACAGAGCTGTGGCTTTCTTT. This chain connects TRBV5-4 to TRBJ1-1; 7 bases line up with TRBD1. This CDR3 contains 13 residues. The germline V gene encodes CDR1 SGHNT and CDR2 YYREEE (reference sequence). The trim removed 0 bases at V and 11 bases at J, leaving 7 bases unmatched.

This chain uses TRBV5-6 with TRBJ1-2, with TRBD1 matching over 9 bases. The J segment lost 8 bases and the V segment lost 3 bases, leaving 5 bases of the junction unmatched. Germline V gene lookup returns CDR1 SGHDT and CDR2 YYEEEE. CDR3 length equals 13 residues. The CDR3 sequence is CASSWGQGNGYTF. Written as DNA, the CDR3 is TGTGCCAGCAGCTGGGGACAGGGAAACGGCTACACCTTC.

The chain employs TRBV18 and TRBJ2-5; maybe TRBD2 (6 bases). The V end was cut by 6 bases, the J end by 6 bases, with 20 bases between. Germline V gives CDR1 KGHSH, CDR2 LQKENI. The CDR3 contains 15 residues. This chain's CDR3 is CASSQSGVEGKTQYF. The CDR3 DNA reads as TGTGCCAGCTCCCAGTCCGGGGTGGAGGGGAAGACCCAGTACTTC.

This clone has only one observation. J is TRBJ1-1 and V is TRBV10-3; D might be TRBD1 (5 bases). V was clipped by 2 bases and J by 5 bases, with 9 bases between them. Germline V CDR1 and CDR2: ENHRY, SYGVKD. This CDR3 region has 13 residues. The CDR3 reads CAISEGGQTEAFF. The CDR3 bases are TGTGCCATCAGTGAGGGGGGTCAGACTGAAGCTTTCTTT.

V is TRBV9 and J is TRBJ2-1; the D is unclear. Germline loops: CDR1 SGDLS, CDR2 YYNGEE. V was trimmed by 2 bases and J by 0 bases, leaving 18 bases between them. This CDR3 spans 18 amino acids. The CDR3 region is CASSVSPDPLSSYNEQFF. The CDR3 coding sequence is TGTGCCAGCAGCGTGTCACCTGACCCCCTCAGCTCCTACAATGAGCAGTTCTTC.

The V gene is TRBV25-1, the J gene TRBJ1-1, with D perhaps TRBD1 (6 bases). The CDR3 is made up of 15 amino acids. The germline V gene encodes CDR1 MGHDK and CDR2 SYGVNS. Trimming removed 1 base from V and 5 bases from J, with 14 bases in between. CDR3 region: CASSEWGRGRTEAFF. The CDR3, as DNA: TGTGCCAGCAGTGAATGGGGCAGGGGTAGAACTGAAGCTTTCTTT.

V and J are TRBV5-5 and TRBJ2-3, with unresolved D. The CDR3 length is 16 residues. Germline CDR1 and CDR2: SGHKS and YYEKEE (reference sequence). The V gene lost 0 bases and the J gene lost 1 base, with 12 bases spanning the gap. The DNA for the CDR3 is TGTGCCAGCAGCTTGGGGGCTAATGGGGGCACAGATACGCAGTATTTT. Its protein product is CASSLGANGGTDTQYF. Full variable domain (rest looked up from reference TRBV5-5 and TRBJ2-3): DAGVTQSPTHLIKTRGQQVTLRCSPISGHKSVSWYQQVLGQGPQFIFQYYEKEERGRGNFPDRFSARQFPNYSSELNVNALLLGDSALYLCASSLGANGGTDTQYFGPGTRLTVL.